This record looks at one T cell receptor beta chain sequence and its context. Its antigen remains unknown. These donors, healthy bone marrow donors, were studied. This sample is part of a study of cytomegalovirus exposure and HLA in healthy donors. This CDR3 is built from 12 residues. V was trimmed by 3 bases and J by 9 bases, leaving 9 bases between them. Germline V CDR1 and CDR2: MNHEY, SMNVEV (reference sequence). PCR was performed using 60 Vbeta and 13 Jbeta primers. Data came from immunoSEQ multiplex PCR; TCRdb stores just in-frame clones and leaves some out. The table lists about 59,000 clones, 80% of them singletons, with roughly 3.5% in the top ten. Whole-study findings and limits: Confirmation was obtained in vitro that a few CMV-associated chains are specific for CMV antigens.

Sequencing input: PBMCs. This receptor was obtained from a woman aged 40 to 55 in good health and CMV-seronegative. This sequence joins TRBV27 and TRBJ2-1; D remains ambiguous. This CDR3 reads CASSFGFGEQFF. CDR3 coding DNA: TGTGCCAGCAGTTTCGGTTTTGGTGAGCAGTTCTTC.